This TCR beta chain was recovered during a study of regulatory T cells in long-lasting Graves disease. About the study: Graves' patients (newly diagnosed) had been on antithyroid drugs under 3 months.

The TCR beta library used iRepertoire HTBI primers with Arm-PCR amplification of CDR3. Each CDR3 protein is one row after TCRdb ran MiXCR on the multiplex PCR reads. The table includes 400,000 to 500,000 distinct CDR3 sequences, over 12% detected once. At least ten counts were recorded for this clonotype. CDR1 and CDR2 from the germline V gene are SGDLS and YYNGEE. The CDR3 totals 15 residues. Trimming shortened V by 3 bases and J by 6 bases, and 13 bases separated the two germline ends. Indicated time point: newly diagnosed GD, antithyroid drugs for less than 3 months. The TCR library used RNA extracted from PBMCs. These data also formed part of another study, on T cells in Graves' hyperthyroidism and ophthalmopathy. From that paper: Blood also contained most expanded thyroid clonotypes above 0.001.

The clonotype originates from a woman between 35 and 50 years old with Graves disease. This chain joins TRBV9 and TRBJ1-6; tentatively, D is TRBD1 (6 bases). Specimen: peripheral blood mononuclear cells (PBMCs), collected at new diagnosis, from a patient treated with antithyroid drugs. CDR3 in amino acids: CASSAGHTSNSPLHF. The DNA of the CDR3 is TGTGCCAGCAGCGCGGGACACACTTCTAATTCACCCCTCCACTTT.